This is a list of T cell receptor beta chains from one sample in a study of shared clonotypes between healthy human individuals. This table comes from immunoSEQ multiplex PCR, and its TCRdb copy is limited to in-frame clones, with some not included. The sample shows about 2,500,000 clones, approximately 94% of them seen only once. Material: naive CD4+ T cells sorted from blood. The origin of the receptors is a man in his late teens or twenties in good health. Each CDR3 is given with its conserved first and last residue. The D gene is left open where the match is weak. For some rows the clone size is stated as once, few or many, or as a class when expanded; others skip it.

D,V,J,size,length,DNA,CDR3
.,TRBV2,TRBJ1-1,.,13,TGTGCCAGCAGTCGGGACCAGAACACTGAAGCTTTCTTT,CASSRDQNTEAFF
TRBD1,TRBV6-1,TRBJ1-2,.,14,TGTGCCAGCAGGGAGCGGACAGGGGGCTATGGCTACACCTTC,CASRERTGGYGYTF
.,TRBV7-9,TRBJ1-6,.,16,TGTGCCAGCAGCGGGGGGTACAGCTCCTATAATTCACCCCTCCACTTT,CASSGGYSSYNSPLHF
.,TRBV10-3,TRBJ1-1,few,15,TGTGCCATCAGGGAGCGGACCGGGGGTGCCACTGAAGCTTTCTTT,CAIRERTGGATEAFF
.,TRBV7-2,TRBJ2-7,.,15,TGTGCCAGCAGCCAAAGACAGGGCCGCGGGGGAGAGCAGTACTTC,CASSQRQGRGGEQYF
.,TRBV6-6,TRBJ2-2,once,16,TGTGCCAGCAGTTACGTTCCGGGGGCAACCACCGGGGAGCTGTTTTTT,CASSYVPGATTGELFF
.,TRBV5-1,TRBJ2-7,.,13,TGCGCCAGCAGCTTGGAACCACCCTACGAGCAGTACTTC,CASSLEPPYEQYF
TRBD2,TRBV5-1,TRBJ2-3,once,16,TGCGCCAGCAGCCCTAGCGGGAGGCTTAGCACAGATACGCAGTATTTT,CASSPSGRLSTDTQYF
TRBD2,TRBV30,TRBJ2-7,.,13,TGTGCCTGGAAGGGACTAGGAGGCTACGAGCAGTACTTC,CAWKGLGGYEQYF
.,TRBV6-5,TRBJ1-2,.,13,TGTGCCAGCAGTTCGCCCCGTGGGGGCGGCTACACCTTC,CASSSPRGGGYTF
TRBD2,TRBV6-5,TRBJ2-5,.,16,TGTGCCAGCAGTTACTCGCGACTAGCGGGCCAAGAGACCCAGTACTTC,CASSYSRLAGQETQYF
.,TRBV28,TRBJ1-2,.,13,TGTGCCAGCAGTCTACAGGAGTGGAGTGGCTACACCTTC,CASSLQEWSGYTF
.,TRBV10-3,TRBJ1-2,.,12,TGTGCCATCAGTGAGGTATTAGAAGGCTACACCTTC,CAISEVLEGYTF
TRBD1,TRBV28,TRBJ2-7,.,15,TGTGCCAGCAGTTTATCCGGGACAGAATACTACGAGCAGTACTTC,CASSLSGTEYYEQYF